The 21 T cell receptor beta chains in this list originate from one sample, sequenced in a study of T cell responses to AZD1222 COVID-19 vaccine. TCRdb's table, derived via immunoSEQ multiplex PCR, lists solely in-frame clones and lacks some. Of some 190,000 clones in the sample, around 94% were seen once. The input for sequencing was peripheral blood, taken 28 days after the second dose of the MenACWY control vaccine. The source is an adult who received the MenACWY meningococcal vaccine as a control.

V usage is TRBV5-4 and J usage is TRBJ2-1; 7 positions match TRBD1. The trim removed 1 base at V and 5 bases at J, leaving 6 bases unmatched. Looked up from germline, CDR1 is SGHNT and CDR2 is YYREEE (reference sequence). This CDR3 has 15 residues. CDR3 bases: TGTGCCAGCAGCTTGCGGACAGGTACGGACAATGAGCAGTTCTTC. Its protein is CASSLRTGTDNEQFF.

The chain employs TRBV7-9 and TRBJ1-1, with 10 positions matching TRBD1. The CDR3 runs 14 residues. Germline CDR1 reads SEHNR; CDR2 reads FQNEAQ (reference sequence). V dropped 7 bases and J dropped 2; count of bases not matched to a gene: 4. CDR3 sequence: CASIRDRGNTEAFF. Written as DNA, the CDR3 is TGTGCCAGCATCCGGGACAGGGGAAACACTGAAGCTTTCTTT. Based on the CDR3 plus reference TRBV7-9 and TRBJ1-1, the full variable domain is DTGVSQNPRHKITKRGQNVTFRCDPISEHNRLYWYRQTLGQGPEFLTYFQNEAQLEKSRLLSDRFSAERPKGSFSTLEIQRTEQGDSAMYLCASIRDRGNTEAFFGQGTRLTVV.

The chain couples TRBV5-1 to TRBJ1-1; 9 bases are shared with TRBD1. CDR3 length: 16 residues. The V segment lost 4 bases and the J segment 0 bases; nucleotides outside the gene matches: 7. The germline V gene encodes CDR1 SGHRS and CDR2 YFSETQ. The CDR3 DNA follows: TGCGCCAGCAGCGGGATGGGACAGGGAGTGAACACTGAAGCTTTCTTT. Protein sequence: CASSGMGQGVNTEAFF.

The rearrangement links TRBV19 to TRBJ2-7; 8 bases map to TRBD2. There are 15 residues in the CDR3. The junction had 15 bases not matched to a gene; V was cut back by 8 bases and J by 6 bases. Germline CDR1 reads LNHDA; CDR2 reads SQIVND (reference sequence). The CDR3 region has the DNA TGTGCCAGTGGCGGCGGGGGGCCGGCACGGGGCGAGCAGTACTTC. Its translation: CASGGGGPARGEQYF.

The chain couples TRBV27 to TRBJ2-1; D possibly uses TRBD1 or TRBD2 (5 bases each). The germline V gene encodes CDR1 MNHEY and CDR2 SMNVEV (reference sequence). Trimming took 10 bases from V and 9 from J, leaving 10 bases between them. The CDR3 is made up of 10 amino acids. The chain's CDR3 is CATGAGEQFF. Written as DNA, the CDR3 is TGTGCCACCGGGGCTGGTGAGCAGTTCTTC.

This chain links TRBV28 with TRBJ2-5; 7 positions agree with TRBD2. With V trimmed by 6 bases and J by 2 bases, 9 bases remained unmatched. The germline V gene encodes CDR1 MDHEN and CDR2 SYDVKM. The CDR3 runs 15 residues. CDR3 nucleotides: TGTGCCAGCAGCCTGCGGGGCGGGGGACAAGAGACCCAGTACTTC. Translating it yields CASSLRGGGQETQYF.

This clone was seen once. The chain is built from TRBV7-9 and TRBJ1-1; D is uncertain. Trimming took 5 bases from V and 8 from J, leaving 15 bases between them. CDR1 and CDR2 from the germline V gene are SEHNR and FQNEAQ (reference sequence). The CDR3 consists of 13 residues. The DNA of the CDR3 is TGTGCCAGCAGCGGATACCCGGAAATAGAAGCTTTCTTT. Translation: CASSGYPEIEAFF.

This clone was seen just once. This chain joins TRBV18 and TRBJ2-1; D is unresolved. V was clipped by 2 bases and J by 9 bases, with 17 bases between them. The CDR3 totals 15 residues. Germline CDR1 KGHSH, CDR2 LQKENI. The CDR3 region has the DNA TGTGCCAGCTCACCAGAGCCCTCCCCGGCCGGTGAGCAGTTCTTC. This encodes CASSPEPSPAGEQFF.

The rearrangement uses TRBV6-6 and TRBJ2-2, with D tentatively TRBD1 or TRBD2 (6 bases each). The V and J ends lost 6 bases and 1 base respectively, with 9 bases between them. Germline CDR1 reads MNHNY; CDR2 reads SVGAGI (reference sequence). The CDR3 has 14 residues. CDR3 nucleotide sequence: TGTGCCAGCAGAAAGGGGGGGAACACCGGGGAGCTGTTTTTT. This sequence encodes CASRKGGNTGELFF.

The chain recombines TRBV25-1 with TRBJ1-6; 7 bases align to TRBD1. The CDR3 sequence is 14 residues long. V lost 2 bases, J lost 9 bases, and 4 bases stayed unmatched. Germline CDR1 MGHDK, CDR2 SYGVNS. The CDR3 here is CASSEIGTVSPLHF. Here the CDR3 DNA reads TGTGCCAGCAGTGAAATCGGGACAGTTTCACCCCTCCACTTT.

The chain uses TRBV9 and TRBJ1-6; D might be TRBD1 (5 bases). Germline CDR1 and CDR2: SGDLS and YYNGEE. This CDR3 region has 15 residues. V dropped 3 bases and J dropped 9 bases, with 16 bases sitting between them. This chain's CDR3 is CASSGAGGTTSPLHF. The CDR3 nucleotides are TGTGCCAGCAGCGGGGCCGGGGGGACCACTTCACCCCTCCACTTT.

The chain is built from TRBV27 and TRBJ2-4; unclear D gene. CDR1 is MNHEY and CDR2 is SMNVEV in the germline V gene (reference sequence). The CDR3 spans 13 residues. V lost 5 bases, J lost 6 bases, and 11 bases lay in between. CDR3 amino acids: CASSPYSGNIQYF. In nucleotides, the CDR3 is TGTGCCAGCAGTCCGTACTCGGGAAACATTCAGTACTTC.

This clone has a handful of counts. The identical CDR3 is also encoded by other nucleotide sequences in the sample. The chain's CDR3 is CASSLLPTDTQYF. The CDR3, as DNA: TGTGCCAGCAGTTTACTCCCCACAGATACGCAGTATTTT. The rearrangement uses TRBV27 and TRBJ2-3; the D is unclear. Germline CDR1 reads MNHEY; CDR2 reads SMNVEV (reference sequence). Between the trimmed V and J ends, which lost 2 bases and 2 bases, there was a span of 5 bases. The CDR3 is 13 amino acids.

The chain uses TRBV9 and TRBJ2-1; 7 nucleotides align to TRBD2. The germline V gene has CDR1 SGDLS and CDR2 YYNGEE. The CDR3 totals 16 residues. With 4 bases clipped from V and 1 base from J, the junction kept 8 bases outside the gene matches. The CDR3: CASSPGLADSYNEQFF. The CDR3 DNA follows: TGTGCCAGCAGCCCCGGGCTAGCGGATTCCTACAATGAGCAGTTCTTC.

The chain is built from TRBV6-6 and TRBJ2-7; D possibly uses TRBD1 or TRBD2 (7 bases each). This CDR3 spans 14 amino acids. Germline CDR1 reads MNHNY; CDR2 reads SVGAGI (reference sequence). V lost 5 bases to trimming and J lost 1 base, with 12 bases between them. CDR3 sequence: CASSRQGGSYEQYF. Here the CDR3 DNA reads TGTGCCAGCAGTCGACAGGGAGGGTCCTACGAGCAGTACTTC.

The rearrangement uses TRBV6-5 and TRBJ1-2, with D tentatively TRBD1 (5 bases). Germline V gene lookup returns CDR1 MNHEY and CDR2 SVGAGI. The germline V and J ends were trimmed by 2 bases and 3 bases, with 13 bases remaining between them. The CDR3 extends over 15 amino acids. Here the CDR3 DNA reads TGTGCCAGCAGTTACCATCCGACAGAGGACTATGGCTACACCTTC. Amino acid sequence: CASSYHPTEDYGYTF.

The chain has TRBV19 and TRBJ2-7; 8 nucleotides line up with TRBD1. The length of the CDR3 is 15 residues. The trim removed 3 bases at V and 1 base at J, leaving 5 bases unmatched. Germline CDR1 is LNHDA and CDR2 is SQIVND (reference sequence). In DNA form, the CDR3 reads TGTGCCAGTAGTATTGGTGGGACAGGATCCTACGAGCAGTACTTC. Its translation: CASSIGGTGSYEQYF.

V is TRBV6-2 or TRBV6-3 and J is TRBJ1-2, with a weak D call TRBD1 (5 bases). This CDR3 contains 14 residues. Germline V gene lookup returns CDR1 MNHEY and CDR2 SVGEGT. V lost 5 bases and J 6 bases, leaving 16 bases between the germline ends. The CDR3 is CASSDPPGGDGYTF. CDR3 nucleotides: TGTGCCAGCAGTGACCCCCCCGGGGGAGATGGCTACACCTTC.

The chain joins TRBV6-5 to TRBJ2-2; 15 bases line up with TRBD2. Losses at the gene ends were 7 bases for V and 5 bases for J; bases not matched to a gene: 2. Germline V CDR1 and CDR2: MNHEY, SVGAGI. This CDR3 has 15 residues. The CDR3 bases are TGTGCCAGCATGGGACTAGCGGGAGGAACCGGGGAGCTGTTTTTT. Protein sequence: CASMGLAGGTGELFF.

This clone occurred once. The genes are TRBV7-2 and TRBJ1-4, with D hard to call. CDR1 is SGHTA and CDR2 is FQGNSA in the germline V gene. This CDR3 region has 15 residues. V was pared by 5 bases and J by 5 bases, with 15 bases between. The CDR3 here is CASSRADGWNEKLFF. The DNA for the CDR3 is TGTGCCAGCAGCCGCGCGGACGGATGGAATGAAAAACTGTTTTTT.

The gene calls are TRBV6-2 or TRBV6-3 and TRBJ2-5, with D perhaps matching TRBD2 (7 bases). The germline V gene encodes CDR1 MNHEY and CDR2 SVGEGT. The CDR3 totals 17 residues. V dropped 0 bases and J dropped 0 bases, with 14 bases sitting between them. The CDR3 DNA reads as TGTGCCAGCAGTTACTCTAGGGGGGGGAGATACCAAGAGACCCAGTACTTC. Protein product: CASSYSRGGRYQETQYF.